The next 11 T cell receptor beta chains were all read from a single sample in a study of cytomegalovirus exposure and HLA in healthy donors. Primers included in the PCR were 60 Vbeta and 13 Jbeta primers. The assay was immunoSEQ multiplex PCR, and TCRdb's table has in-frame clones only and misses some. The sample shows approximately 100,000 clones, around 80% of them seen only once. Sequenced material: PBMCs. These receptors were taken from a human donor in good health.

The J gene is TRBJ1-1, the V gene TRBV7-6; D gene ambiguous. V lost 9 bases, J lost 5 bases, and 10 bases lay in between. The CDR3 runs 11 residues. Germline V gives CDR1 SGHVS, CDR2 FNYEAQ. The CDR3 DNA reads TGTGCCAGTGGGAGTCGGACTGAAGCTTTCTTT. This gives the protein CASGSRTEAFF. Together with reference TRBV7-6 and TRBJ1-1, the CDR3 gives the full variable domain: GAGVSQSPRYKVTKRGQDVALRCDPISGHVSLYWYRQALGQGPEFLTYFNYEAQQDKSGLPNDRFSAERPEGSISTLTIQRTEQRDSAMYRCASGSRTEAFFGQGTRLTVV.

This clone was seen a few times. V is TRBV6-5 and J is TRBJ2-7, with 10 bases fitting TRBD1. The CDR3 is 13 amino acids. The V gene end was trimmed by 6 bases and the J gene end by 4 bases; junction bases not matched to a gene: 3. CDR1 is MNHEY, CDR2 SVGAGI, per germline. The CDR3 nucleotides are TGTGCCAGCAGGACAGGGGGCGGGTACGAGCAGTACTTC. It yields the protein CASRTGGGYEQYF.

This chain uses TRBV29-1 with TRBJ1-6; the D is unclear. Germline lookup yields CDR1 SQVTM and CDR2 ANQGSEA. Trimming removed 4 bases from V and 14 bases from J, with 27 bases in between. CDR3 size: 16 residues. CDR3: CSVAGVVGRDPSALHF. As DNA, the CDR3 is TGCAGCGTTGCGGGTGTAGTCGGACGGGATCCCTCAGCCCTCCACTTT. The full variable domain, in which reference TRBV29-1 and TRBJ1-6 provide the parts outside the CDR3, is SAVISQKPSRDICQRGTSLTIQCQVDSQVTMMFWYRQQPGQSLTLIATANQGSEATYESGFVIDKFPISRPNLTFSTLTVSNMSPEDSSIYLCSVAGVVGRDPSALHFGNGTRLTVT.

As for this clone: The sample has other DNA sequences that encode this CDR3 too. V gene TRBV5-4 combines with J gene TRBJ2-7; TRBD1 matches at 7 bases. The CDR3 has 15 amino acids. The germline V gene has CDR1 SGHNT and CDR2 YYREEE (reference sequence). Unmatched junction bases numbered 5, after V lost 2 bases and J lost 0 bases. The DNA for the CDR3 is TGTGCCAGCAGCTTAGCGGCAGGGGGCTCCTACGAGCAGTACTTC. Its translation: CASSLAAGGSYEQYF.

This clone was observed at least ten times. The chain recombines TRBV5-4 with TRBJ2-2; 7 nucleotides agree with TRBD1. With 4 bases clipped from V and 5 bases from J, the junction kept 5 bases outside the gene matches. This CDR3 region has 14 residues. Germline V gene sequence: CDR1 SGHNT, CDR2 YYREEE (reference sequence). The CDR3 reads CASSGGQATGELFF. The CDR3 region has the DNA TGTGCCAGCAGCGGAGGACAGGCAACCGGGGAGCTGTTTTTT.

The J gene is TRBJ2-7, the V gene TRBV5-1; TRBD1 matches at 7 bases. In germline, CDR1 is SGHRS, CDR2 YFSETQ. The V and J ends lost 0 bases and 7 bases, in that order; junction bases with no gene match: 4. The CDR3 totals 13 residues. For the CDR3, the DNA is TGCGCCAGCAGCTTGGCGGCAGGGGGTGAGCAGTACTTC. Translation gives CASSLAAGGEQYF.

The chain links TRBV27 to TRBJ1-5; D is perhaps TRBD1 (6 bases). V lost 6 bases and J lost 5, with 14 bases in between. Germline CDR1 is MNHEY and CDR2 is SMNVEV (reference sequence). The CDR3 is made up of 14 amino acids. The CDR3 reads CASRKWGGDQPQHF. In DNA, the CDR3 is TGTGCCAGCAGGAAGTGGGGGGGCGATCAGCCCCAGCATTTT.

The chain links TRBV19 to TRBJ1-1; TRBD1 might be the D (6 bases). V was pared by 6 bases and J by 1 base, with 9 bases between. The CDR3 covers 13 residues. From germline, CDR1 is LNHDA and CDR2 SQIVND (reference sequence). The CDR3 sequence is CASRTGPNTEAFF. For the CDR3, the DNA is TGTGCCAGTAGAACAGGGCCGAACACTGAAGCTTTCTTT.

This rearrangement joins TRBV2 to TRBJ2-2; 10 bases agree with TRBD2. Germline V gene lookup returns CDR1 SNHLY and CDR2 FYNNEI. The CDR3 has 15 amino acids. The V gene end was trimmed by 4 bases and the J gene end by 7 bases; junction bases not matched to a gene: 6. CDR3 nucleotides: TGTGCCAGCAGTGTTCTAGCGGGAGAGGTCGGGGAGCTGTTTTTT. It yields the protein CASSVLAGEVGELFF.

The chain uses TRBV7-6 and TRBJ2-2; TRBD2 matches at 14 bases. The junction had 2 bases not matched to a gene; V was cut back by 5 bases and J by 0 bases. CDR3 size: 17 residues. Germline V gene lookup returns CDR1 SGHVS and CDR2 FNYEAQ. CDR3 region: CASSRTSGGTNTGELFF. The CDR3 region has the DNA TGTGCCAGCAGCCGGACTAGCGGGGGGACGAACACCGGGGAGCTGTTTTTT.

The chain carries TRBV2 and TRBJ2-2, with 9 bases identical to TRBD1. The CDR3 covers 16 residues. Germline CDR1 and CDR2: SNHLY and FYNNEI. V gave up 8 bases and J gave up 0 bases; unmatched junction bases: 7. CDR3 sequence: CASAPDRGANTGELFF. As DNA, the CDR3 is TGTGCCAGCGCTCCGGACAGGGGAGCGAACACCGGGGAGCTGTTTTTT. Variable domain in full (rest from reference TRBV2 and TRBJ2-2): EPEVTQTPSHQVTQMGQEVILRCVPISNHLYFYWYRQILGQKVEFLVSFYNNEISEKSEIFDDQFSVERPDGSNFTLKIRSTKLEDSAMYFCASAPDRGANTGELFFGEGSRLTVL.